The 5 T cell receptor beta chains listed next were all sequenced from one sample in a study of blood T cell repertoires in COVID-19. Only in-frame clones appear in the TCRdb table, and some are missing; sequencing was by immunoSEQ multiplex PCR. Counted here are a few hundred thousand clones, about 90% occurring once; the ten biggest clones make up 2% to 3%. Sequencing was carried out using peripheral blood. The receptors here all came from a woman in her forties or fifties with acute or convalescent COVID-19.

The chain has TRBV18 and TRBJ2-3; D is perhaps TRBD2 (6 bases). The germline V and J ends were trimmed by 2 bases and 1 base, with 22 bases remaining between them. CDR3 size: 19 residues. Germline V lookup: CDR1 KGHSH, CDR2 LQKENI. The CDR3 DNA reads TGTGCCAGCTCACCAGGGTCTGGTGTGCGGGGTGGAGGCACAGATACGCAGTATTTT. Its translation: CASSPGSGVRGGGTDTQYF.

The chain carries TRBV18 and TRBJ2-1; 7 bases are a match to TRBD1. CDR1 and CDR2 (germline): KGHSH, LQKENI. This CDR3 is 16 amino acids long. J was trimmed by 4 bases and V by 3 bases; bases with no gene match: 9. The CDR3 is CASSPSAGTDYNEQFF. CDR3 coding DNA: TGTGCCAGCTCACCCTCGGCCGGGACAGATTACAATGAGCAGTTCTTC.

V gene TRBV28 combines with J gene TRBJ2-1; D gene uncertain. Trimming stripped 3 bases from V and 9 bases from J, with 12 bases between. This CDR3 region has 13 residues. Germline lookup yields CDR1 MDHEN and CDR2 SYDVKM. The CDR3 region has the DNA TGTGCCAGCAGTTTCCTGACACCGGTTGAGCAGTTCTTC. Its protein product is CASSFLTPVEQFF.

The chain links TRBV6-5 to TRBJ2-7; no clear D. Germline CDR1 is MNHEY and CDR2 is SVGAGI. V was pared by 7 bases and J by 6 bases, with 16 bases between. The CDR3 totals 13 residues. The DNA of the CDR3 is TGTGCCAGCACCTCTTCGGTAGCCTCCGAGCAGTACTTC. As protein: CASTSSVASEQYF.

The chain employs TRBV7-3 and TRBJ2-7; tentatively, D is TRBD2 (6 bases). Germline loops: CDR1 SGHTA, CDR2 FQGTGA. The V gene lost 5 bases and the J gene lost 3 bases, with 14 bases spanning the gap. This CDR3 region has 14 residues. The CDR3 nucleotides are TGTGCCAGCAGCCCGGGACTTAACAACTACGAGCAGTACTTC. Amino acid sequence: CASSPGLNNYEQYF.